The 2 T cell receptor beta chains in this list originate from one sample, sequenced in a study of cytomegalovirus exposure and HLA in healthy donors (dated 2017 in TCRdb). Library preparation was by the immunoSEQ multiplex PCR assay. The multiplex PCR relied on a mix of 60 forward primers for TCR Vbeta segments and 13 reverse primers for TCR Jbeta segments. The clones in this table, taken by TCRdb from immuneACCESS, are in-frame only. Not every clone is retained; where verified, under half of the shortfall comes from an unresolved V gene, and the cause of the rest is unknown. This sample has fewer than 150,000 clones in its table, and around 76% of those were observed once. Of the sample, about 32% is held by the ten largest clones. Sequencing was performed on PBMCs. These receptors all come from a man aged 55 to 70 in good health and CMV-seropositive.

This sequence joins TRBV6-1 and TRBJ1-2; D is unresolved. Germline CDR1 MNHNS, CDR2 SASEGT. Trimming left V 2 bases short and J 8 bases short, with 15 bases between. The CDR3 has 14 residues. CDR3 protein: CASSESGVSTGYTF. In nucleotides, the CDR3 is TGTGCCAGCAGTGAAAGCGGGGTCTCGACGGGCTACACCTTC.

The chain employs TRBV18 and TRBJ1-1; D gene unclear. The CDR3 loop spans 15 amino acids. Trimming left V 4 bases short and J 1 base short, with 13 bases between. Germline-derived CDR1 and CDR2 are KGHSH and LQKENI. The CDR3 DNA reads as TGTGCCAGCTCACTAGGCAGCGCCAGGAACACTGAAGCTTTCTTT. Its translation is CASSLGSARNTEAFF.